The entry below describes one TCR beta chain. Its matching antigen is unknown. The CDR3 is 16 residues long. The germline gives CDR1 SGDLS, CDR2 YYNGEE. The V gene end was trimmed by 4 bases and the J gene end by 7 bases; junction bases not matched to a gene: 13. The entry originates in a study of cytomegalovirus exposure and HLA in healthy donors. Overall study: The approximately 130 validation repertoires matched the roughly 700 first-cohort repertoires in platform, a later analysis reported.

The protocol was immunoSEQ multiplex PCR, while the TCRdb copy is restricted to in-frame clones and leaves out a portion. There are about 360,000 clones in the sample; about nine tenths occur only once, and 0.83% lies in the top ten. Notes on the study in general: The classifier reportedly diagnosed cytomegalovirus status with high specificity and sensitivity. Among TCR sequences, most were rare, though some public TCRs appeared in many donors.

Sequences were obtained from PBMCs. The gene calls are TRBV9 and TRBJ2-5, with 10 bases lining up with TRBD2. The TCR sequence derives from a woman aged 18 to 35 in good health and CMV-seronegative. The CDR3: CASSPAEAGGRVTQYF. For the CDR3, the DNA is TGTGCCAGCAGCCCCGCGGAAGCGGGGGGGCGGGTGACCCAGTACTTC.